What follows is one T cell receptor (beta chain) and its context. No cognate antigen has been identified for it. Base qualities are missing; no much larger clone stands one base away. The library relied on the immunoSEQ multiplex PCR assay. As stored in TCRdb, this immuneACCESS dataset retains in-frame rearrangements with V and J assigned. A fraction of the clones does not appear; measured against another copy, unresolved V genes explain less than half of the discrepancy, and the remainder lacks a known reason. The sample data list 95,000 to 100,000 clones, and 80% to 90% of these were observed just once. Clones ranked in the top ten supply about 8% of the sample. The germline V gene gives CDR1 as LGHNA and CDR2 as YSLEER. V is cut by 3 bases and J by 3 bases, and the space between the germline ends is 9 bases. The CDR3, from cysteine to phenylalanine, totals 15 residues. Just the 45-base CDR3 DNA is kept, in frame starting at base 1.

The entry originates in a study of control samples from healthy donors and cancer patients (dated by TCRdb to the early 2020s). This chain is built from TRBV4-3 and TRBJ1-6; TRBD1 might be the D gene, on 5 matching bases. This clonotype was obtained from a man aged 25 to 40 in good health. Sequencing was carried out using blood. The sequenced DNA: TGCGCCAGCAGCCATCAGGGATTCTATAATTCACCCCTCCACTTT. Its product reads: CASSHQGFYNSPLHF.